Listed below are T cell receptor beta chains from one sample, sequenced in a study of blood T cell repertoires in COVID-19. The assay was immunoSEQ multiplex PCR, and TCRdb's table has in-frame clones only and misses some. The sample yields 440,000 or so clones, around nine tenths seen once. Sequencing was done on a sample of peripheral blood. These receptors were taken from a woman aged 40 to 50 with COVID-19, enrolled during active disease. Both conserved end residues are part of each CDR3. D genes are given only for firm matches. Expanded clones are given a class, and other clones once, few, many or no size at all.

clone size	D gene	J gene	V gene	CDR3 DNA	CDR3 protein
few	TRBD2	TRBJ2-7	TRBV6-2/TRBV6-3	TGTGCCAGCAGTGGGAGGACTAGTTCGGCCTACGAGCAGTACTTC	CASSGRTSSAYEQYF
.	.	TRBJ2-1	TRBV28	TGTGCCAGCAGTTTATGGGAGGGCCTGGGTTGGAATGAGCAGTTCTTC	CASSLWEGLGWNEQFF
.	.	TRBJ1-2	TRBV28	TGTGCCAGCAGGGAGGGGGGGAACTATGGCTACACCTTC	CASREGGNYGYTF
.	TRBD1	TRBJ2-7	TRBV30	TGTGCCTGGAGTGGGACAGGGCCGTTGGGGGAGCAGTACTTC	CAWSGTGPLGEQYF
.	.	TRBJ2-2	TRBV7-2	TGTGCCAGCAGCCTAGGACATCCGAACACCGGGGAGCTGTTTTTT	CASSLGHPNTGELFF
.	.	TRBJ1-1	TRBV19	TGTGCCAGTATCCCGGACAGACTGAACACTGAAGCTTTCTTT	CASIPDRLNTEAFF
.	.	TRBJ1-3	TRBV9	TGTGCCAGCAGCGTCGGCCCCGGAGACACCATATATTTT	CASSVGPGDTIYF
.	TRBD1	TRBJ1-4	TRBV28	TGTGCCAGCAGCCCGCACGGGACAGATAATGAAAAACTGTTTTTT	CASSPHGTDNEKLFF
.	.	TRBJ1-5	TRBV6-2/TRBV6-3	TGTGCCAGCAGTCTAGCGGGAAGGGGGAATCAGCCCCAGCATTTT	CASSLAGRGNQPQHF
.	.	TRBJ1-1	TRBV9	TGTGCCAGCAGCGTAGGGGGACACTTGAACACTGAAGCTTTCTTT	CASSVGGHLNTEAFF
once	TRBD1	TRBJ1-5	TRBV7-8	TGTGCCAGCAGCTTACGTCCCAGGGGGCAAAATCAGCCCCAGCATTTT	CASSLRPRGQNQPQHF
.	TRBD1	TRBJ1-3	TRBV5-1	TGCGCCAGCAGCCAACAGGGGTTCGGAAACACCATATATTTT	CASSQQGFGNTIYF
.	.	TRBJ2-3	TRBV12-3/TRBV12-4	TGTGCCAGCAGTTTAAGGGGAGATACGCAGTATTTT	CASSLRGDTQYF
.	TRBD1	TRBJ1-1	TRBV27	TGTGCCAGCAGTAAGCCGGGACAGAGGACTGAAGCTTTCTTT	CASSKPGQRTEAFF
.	TRBD2	TRBJ2-5	TRBV3-1/TRBV3-2	TGTGCCAGCAGCCTCGGACTAGCGGGAGGACACTTCCAAGAGACCCAGTACTTC	CASSLGLAGGHFQETQYF
.	TRBD2	TRBJ2-1	TRBV4-3	TGCGCCAGCAGCCAGATACCACAGGTAACTAGCGGCTACAATGAGCAGTTCTTC	CASSQIPQVTSGYNEQFF
.	TRBD1	TRBJ2-1	TRBV5-4	TGTGCCAGCGCGACAGGGGGCTCCTACAATGAGCAGTTCTTC	CASATGGSYNEQFF
once	.	TRBJ2-3	TRBV3-1/TRBV3-2	TGTGCCAGCAGCCAAGATCCTAGCGTAGATACGCAGTATTTT	CASSQDPSVDTQYF
.	.	TRBJ2-7	TRBV5-1	TGCGCCAGCAGCTTGGAGGCGGGACAGTGGGAGTACGAGCAGTACTTC	CASSLEAGQWEYEQYF
.	TRBD2	TRBJ2-1	TRBV5-1	TGCGCCAGCAGCTTGGCTAGCGGGGGCTCCTACAATGAGCAGTTCTTC	CASSLASGGSYNEQFF
.	.	TRBJ2-7	TRBV5-1	TGCGCCAGCAGCTTGGGTGTCTTGACAGCGGGTGGGTACGAGCAGTACTTC	CASSLGVLTAGGYEQYF
.	.	TRBJ2-5	TRBV19	TGTGCCAGTACGATCGGGGAGACCCAGTACTTC	CASTIGETQYF
.	TRBD2	TRBJ2-7	TRBV7-9	TGTGCCAGCAGCTTGACTAGCGGGATCTACGAGCAGTACTTC	CASSLTSGIYEQYF
.	.	TRBJ2-5	TRBV21-1	TGTGCCAGCAGCAGAAATGGCAGGGACTCCGGGGAGACCCAGTACTTC	CASSRNGRDSGETQYF
.	TRBD1	TRBJ1-1	TRBV7-3	TGTGCCAGCAGCTTAACCAGACAGGGGAGGATTGAAGCTTTCTTT	CASSLTRQGRIEAFF
.	.	TRBJ2-1	TRBV2	.	CASSILGLAFVGLDEQFF
.	.	TRBJ1-2	TRBV24-1	TGTGCCATCATTGGGGGGTATGGCTACACCTTC	CAIIGGYGYTF
.	.	TRBJ2-1	TRBV10-3	TGTGCCATCAGTGATTATAATGAGCAGTTCTTC	CAISDYNEQFF
.	TRBD1	TRBJ2-1	TRBV19	TGTGCCAGCCGGACAGGGACCTACAATGAGCAGTTCTTC	CASRTGTYNEQFF
.	.	TRBJ1-4	TRBV9	TGTGCCAGCAGCCTTCAGCAGGGAACTAATGAAAAACTGTTTTTT	CASSLQQGTNEKLFF
.	TRBD1	TRBJ2-3	TRBV5-4	TGTGCCAGCAGCTTACTCGGACAGGGGGTAGCAGATACGCAGTATTTT	CASSLLGQGVADTQYF
.	.	TRBJ1-1	TRBV29-1	TGCAGCGTTGTCAGGGTCCACAGCGGGGACACTGAAGCTTTCTTT	CSVVRVHSGDTEAFF
.	TRBD1	TRBJ1-5	TRBV30	TGTGCCTGGCAGGGGGCGCAGAATCAGCCCCAGCATTTT	CAWQGAQNQPQHF
.	.	TRBJ1-1	TRBV6-2/TRBV6-3	TGTGCCAGCAGTAACCCCACGGTGAACACTGAAGCTTTCTTT	CASSNPTVNTEAFF
.	TRBD1	TRBJ1-1	TRBV6-2/TRBV6-3	TGTGCCAGCAGCCTCCCCAGGGGGCAGTACACTGAAGCTTTCTTT	CASSLPRGQYTEAFF
.	TRBD1	TRBJ1-1	TRBV5-1	TGCGCCAGCAGCCCCCTCTGGACAGGGGCCCTACCAGTGAACACTGAAGCTTTCTTT	CASSPLWTGALPVNTEAFF
once	.	TRBJ1-1	TRBV7-3	TGTGCCAGCAGCTTAATTCGCAGAATGAACACTGAAGCTTTCTTT	CASSLIRRMNTEAFF
.	.	TRBJ2-7	TRBV4-1	TGCGCCAGCAGCCTCAAAGCAGGGGTTGGCGACGAGCAGTACTTC	CASSLKAGVGDEQYF
few	TRBD1	TRBJ1-2	TRBV29-1	TGCAGCGTTGCCCACCGGACAGGAAGAGGAGGCTACACCTTC	CSVAHRTGRGGYTF
few	TRBD2	TRBJ2-7	TRBV6-2/TRBV6-3	TGTGCCAGCAGTTACCCACCCAAACGTAGCGGGAGGAGGTACGAGCAGTACTTC	CASSYPPKRSGRRYEQYF
.	TRBD2	TRBJ2-3	TRBV19	TGTGCCAGTAGTCCCTTAGCGGGAGGGCCCGGGAACACAGATACGCAGTATTTT	CASSPLAGGPGNTDTQYF
.	TRBD1	TRBJ1-2	TRBV4-1	TGCGCCAGCAGCCAACAGGGACAGGGCTATGGCTACACCTTC	CASSQQGQGYGYTF